The source of this TCR beta chain is a study of blood T cell repertoires in COVID-19 (TCRdb year 2020). About the full investigation: Collaborator samples came from the United States, Italy and Spain and covered acute and convalescent phases of COVID-19. The repertoires were released in a freely available public database meant as a resource for research on the immune response to SARS-CoV-2. The sample metadata nearly always contained a de-identified subject ID, COVID-19 status, age in years and sex. The samples were drawn from two sources: the first 160 participants of the ongoing ImmuneRACE study, and approximately 1,300 subjects contributed by 6 global collaborators. Subjects who had been exposed to COVID-19, were actively infected with it, or had recovered from it provided the deeply sampled blood TCRbeta repertoires that made up the dataset. The prospective study material was composed of cDNA or gDNA derived from T cells, B-cell-depleted T cells, or PBMCs. Where available, HLA class I and class II types were obtained from metadata supplied by the sample provider rather than from assay-based typing. General findings and caveats noted by the study authors: Clinical and demographic metadata were provided uncurated, with the amount varying by source and participant.

Whole blood was collected in K2EDTA tubes by collaborating institutions according to the institutions' own protocols. For TCRbeta analysis, collaborators shipped samples as frozen whole blood, isolated PBMCs, or DNA extracted from either of those sample types. TCRbeta CDR3 regions were amplified from genomic DNA using the immunoSEQ Assay, a bias-controlled multiplex PCR. The authors' analysis ran thus. The number of nucleated cells in each sample was estimated from the amplification of reference gene primers within the assay. To quantify the absolute abundance of each unique TCRbeta CDR3 rearrangement, sequence reads were collapsed and filtered. For each sample, productive Simpson clonality was calculated as the square root of Simpson's diversity index across productive rearrangements. TCRdb took this table from immuneACCESS and kept in-frame rearrangements with V and J called. Such tables lack part of the clones; where checked against another copy, unresolved V genes explain under half of the gap, and the rest is unexplained. The V and J calls and clone size were taken over from that table, and D and trimming were inferred from the DNA. Within this sample are roughly 160,000 clones, with 70% to 90% of them counted one time only. The ten biggest clones cover almost 1% of the sample.

Note on this clone: It lacks a known antigen. Base qualities are not provided; no much larger clone lies one nucleotide away.

Measured from the cysteine to the phenylalanine, the CDR3 is 14 residues long. Solely the CDR3 DNA is kept, with 42 bases framed from the first base. V is cut by 10 bases and J by 4 bases, and the space between the germline ends is 19 bases. CDR1 is given as MDHEN and CDR2 as SYDVKM, both from the germline V gene. The origin of this receptor is a young man with acute or convalescent COVID-19. The chain links TRBV28 with TRBJ1-2, and the D gene may be TRBD1, 5 bases matching. The sample comprised peripheral blood. The CDR3: CATLRTGRAYGYTF. The DNA is as follows: TGTGCCACTCTCCGTACAGGCAGGGCCTATGGCTACACCTTC.